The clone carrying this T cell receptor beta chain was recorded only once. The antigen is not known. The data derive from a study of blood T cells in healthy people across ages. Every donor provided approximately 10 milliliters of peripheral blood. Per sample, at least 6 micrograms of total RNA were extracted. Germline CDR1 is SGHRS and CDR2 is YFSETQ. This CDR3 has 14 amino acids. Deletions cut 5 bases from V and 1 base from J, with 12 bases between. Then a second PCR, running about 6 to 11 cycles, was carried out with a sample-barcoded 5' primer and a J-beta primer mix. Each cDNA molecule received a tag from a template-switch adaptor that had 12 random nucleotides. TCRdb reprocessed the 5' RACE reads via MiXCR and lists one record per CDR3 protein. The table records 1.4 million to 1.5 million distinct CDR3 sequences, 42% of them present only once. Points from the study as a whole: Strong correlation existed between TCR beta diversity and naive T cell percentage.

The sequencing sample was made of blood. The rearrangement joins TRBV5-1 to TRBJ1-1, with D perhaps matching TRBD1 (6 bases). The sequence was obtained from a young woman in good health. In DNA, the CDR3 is TGCGCCAGCAGAGCTCCGGACAGGAACACTGAAGCTTTCTTT. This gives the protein CASRAPDRNTEAFF.